The text below deals with one T cell receptor beta chain. This record belongs to a study of T cells in Graves' hyperthyroidism and ophthalmopathy. Diagnosis relied on clinical symptoms, serum thyroxine and TRAb, thyroid ultrasound and orbital computed tomography. V was pared by 0 bases and J by 6 bases, with 15 bases between. CDR3 length: 15 amino acids. In germline, CDR1 is SGHNT, CDR2 YYREEE (reference sequence). RNA transcripts served as the template for amplifying TCR beta CDR3 regions. HTBI primers were used for first-round RT-PCR of the TCR CDR3. TCRdb re-analysed the multiplex PCR reads in MiXCR, keeping a single row per CDR3 protein. The sample carries about 570,000 distinct CDR3 sequences, around 15% recorded once.

The V call is TRBV5-4, the J call TRBJ1-1; no clear D gene. The TCR comes from a woman aged 40 to 55 with Graves' hyperthyroidism. What was sequenced was blood. The CDR3 reads CASSLDKAMGAEAFF. In nucleotides, the CDR3 is TGTGCCAGCAGCTTGGACAAGGCGATGGGTGCTGAAGCTTTCTTT.